This is a list of T cell receptor beta chains from one sample in a study of CD8+CD57+ T cells in acquired aplastic anemia. TCRdb itself ran the reads through MiXCR, one entry per CDR3 protein. The table shows some 140,000 distinct CDR3 sequences, with approximately 52% occurring only once. Sequenced material: sorted CD4+, CD8+, or CD8+CD57+ T cells (not recorded which) from PBMCs. The receptors stem from a human donor with aplastic anemia. The CDR3 runs from the conserved cysteine through the conserved F or W. A D gene is named only where the DNA matches it firmly. The size of a clone is reported for some rows only, either as once, few or many, or as a class for expanded clones.

J gene: TRBJ2-2; clone size: .; V gene: TRBV6-2/TRBV6-3; D gene: .; CDR3 length: 12; CDR3 DNA: TGTGCCAGCACCCCGAACACCGGGGAGCTGTTTTTT; CDR3 protein: CASTPNTGELFF
J gene: TRBJ2-5; clone size: few; V gene: TRBV15; D gene: TRBD1; CDR3 length: 15; CDR3 DNA: TGTGCCACCAGCCCTTCAGGGGGCAAAGTAGAGACCCAGTACTTC; CDR3 protein: CATSPSGGKVETQYF
J gene: TRBJ2-5; clone size: many; V gene: TRBV29-1; D gene: TRBD2; CDR3 length: 17; CDR3 DNA: TGCAGCGTTGCTGGGCTAGCGGGGGGGTATGAACAAGAGACCCAGTACTTC; CDR3 protein: CSVAGLAGGYEQETQYF
J gene: TRBJ2-2; clone size: many; V gene: TRBV6-4; D gene: .; CDR3 length: 14; CDR3 DNA: TGTGCCAGCAGTGAGGGGGGTGGCACCGGGGAGCTGTTTTTT; CDR3 protein: CASSEGGGTGELFF
J gene: TRBJ1-1; clone size: few; V gene: TRBV25-1; D gene: .; CDR3 length: 13; CDR3 DNA: TGTGCCAGCAGTGAAGACGGGTGGACTGAAGCTTTCTTT; CDR3 protein: CASSEDGWTEAFF
J gene: TRBJ1-5; clone size: many; V gene: TRBV12-3/TRBV12-4; D gene: .; CDR3 length: 14; CDR3 DNA: TGTGCCAGCAGCCCCGCTGGCAGGGGTCAGCCCCAGCATTTT; CDR3 protein: CASSPAGRGQPQHF
J gene: TRBJ2-7; clone size: .; V gene: TRBV27; D gene: TRBD1; CDR3 length: 14; CDR3 DNA: TGTGCCAGCAGTTTCGGGACAGGTGGCGACGAGCAGTACTTC; CDR3 protein: CASSFGTGGDEQYF
J gene: TRBJ2-1; clone size: .; V gene: TRBV2; D gene: TRBD2; CDR3 length: 18; CDR3 DNA: TGTGCCAGCAGTGAAAGGGCTAGCGGGGGTGGCTGGCTGTCTGAGCAGTTCTTC; CDR3 protein: CASSERASGGGWLSEQFF
J gene: TRBJ1-6; clone size: .; V gene: TRBV12-3/TRBV12-4; D gene: .; CDR3 length: 17; CDR3 DNA: TGTGCCACCCGTCTTGCTGGGGCCCGATCCTATAATTCACCCCTCCACTTT; CDR3 protein: CATRLAGARSYNSPLHF
J gene: TRBJ2-6; clone size: many; V gene: TRBV9; D gene: .; CDR3 length: 17; CDR3 DNA: TGTGCCAGCACCCTTCCCGCTGACAGCTCTGGGGCCAACGTCCTGACTTTC; CDR3 protein: CASTLPADSSGANVLTF
J gene: TRBJ2-5; clone size: .; V gene: TRBV15; D gene: .; CDR3 length: 15; CDR3 DNA: TGTGCCACCAGCAGAGATATTACAGGGCAAGAGACCCAGTACTTC; CDR3 protein: CATSRDITGQETQYF
J gene: TRBJ2-4; clone size: .; V gene: TRBV4-2; D gene: TRBD2; CDR3 length: 20; CDR3 DNA: TGTGCCAGCAGCCCCGGGACTAGCGGGGGGGCGAACAAGGCCAAAAACATTCAGTACTTC; CDR3 protein: CASSPGTSGGANKAKNIQYF
J gene: TRBJ1-1; clone size: many; V gene: TRBV20-1; D gene: TRBD1; CDR3 length: 16; CDR3 DNA: TGCAGTGCTAAGGGGGAATTCGGGACAGCGAACACTGAAGCTTTCTTT; CDR3 protein: CSAKGEFGTANTEAFF
J gene: TRBJ2-7; clone size: .; V gene: TRBV2; D gene: .; CDR3 length: 15; CDR3 DNA: TGTGCCAGCACGAGGGGGGGGCCCTCCTTCTACGAGCAGTACTTC; CDR3 protein: CASTRGGPSFYEQYF
J gene: TRBJ1-5; clone size: .; V gene: TRBV20-1; D gene: .; CDR3 length: 12; CDR3 DNA: TGCAGTGTTTGGACCCGAGGTCAGCCCCAGCATTTT; CDR3 protein: CSVWTRGQPQHF
J gene: TRBJ2-3; clone size: many; V gene: TRBV9; D gene: .; CDR3 length: 15; CDR3 DNA: TGTGCCAGCAGCCCAGCGGACCGGGCTGGAGATACGCAGTATTTT; CDR3 protein: CASSPADRAGDTQYF
J gene: TRBJ1-1; clone size: few; V gene: TRBV10-1; D gene: .; CDR3 length: 14; CDR3 DNA: TGCGCCAGCAGTGAGTCGCCGGGACACCGGGAAGCTTTCTTT; CDR3 protein: CASSESPGHREAFF
J gene: TRBJ2-3; clone size: .; V gene: TRBV24-1; D gene: TRBD2; CDR3 length: 16; CDR3 DNA: TGTGCCACCAGTGACCCCACAGCGGGGGCCGTAGATACGCAGTATTTT; CDR3 protein: CATSDPTAGAVDTQYF
J gene: TRBJ1-2; clone size: many; V gene: TRBV19; D gene: TRBD1; CDR3 length: 12; CDR3 DNA: TGTGCCACACACAGGGGGGACAGAGGCTACACCTTC; CDR3 protein: CATHRGDRGYTF